This T cell receptor beta chain was found in a study of blood T cells in healthy people across ages. Then a second PCR, running about 6 to 12 cycles, was carried out with a sample-barcoded 5' primer and a J-beta primer mix. TCRdb used MiXCR to reprocess the 5' RACE reads, holding one entry per CDR3 protein. The sample consists of about 830,000 distinct CDR3 sequences, around 68% of them appearing once. Individuals who donated were healthy Caucasians from Russia aged roughly 6 to 100. Researchers isolated at least 6.5 million PBMCs per sample. Samples each had at least 5 micrograms of total RNA extracted. This CDR3 has 13 residues. Germline V gives CDR1 SGDLS, CDR2 YYNGEE. Trimming removed 5 bases at V and 0 bases at J, with 8 bases between.

The sequence was obtained from a man aged 25 to 45 in good health. J is TRBJ1-1 and V is TRBV9; D unresolved. The sample comprised blood. The CDR3 DNA is TGTGCCAGCAGTGTCACTCTGAACACTGAAGCTTTCTTT. Encoded protein: CASSVTLNTEAFF. The full variable domain, completed using reference TRBV9 and TRBJ1-1, is DSGVTQTPKHLITATGQRVTLRCSPRSGDLSVYWYQQSLDQGLQFLIQYYNGEERAKGNILERFSAQQFPDLHSELNLSSLELGDSALYFCASSVTLNTEAFFGQGTRLTVV.